The 21 T cell receptor beta chains below all came from one sample that was sequenced in a study of prognosis after radiotherapy for stage I lung cancer. Researchers used two-round multiplex PCR to amplify TCR beta CDR3 starting from genomic DNA. Gene-specific primers for each TRBV and TRBJ gene drove first-round PCR. TCRdb re-called the multiplex PCR reads with MiXCR, one entry per CDR3 protein. The sample yields about 30,000 distinct CDR3 sequences, 30% to 40% seen once. Sequenced here: PBMCs, sampled before or after stereotactic body radiation therapy (not recorded which). Source of these receptors: a donor older than 45 with non-small cell lung cancer.

The genes are TRBV3-1 and TRBJ1-6; D is undetermined. This CDR3 is 15 amino acids long. Germline V gene data show CDR1 as LGHDT and CDR2 as YNNKEL (reference sequence). The ends were cut back, 5 bases at V and 5 bases at J, with 13 bases in the middle. The CDR3 coding sequence is TGTGCCAGCAGCAGCAAGCGGTCTAATAATTCACCCCTCCACTTT. Amino acid sequence: CASSSKRSNNSPLHF. Supplemented by reference TRBV3-1 and TRBJ1-6, the full variable domain reads DTAVSQTPKYLVTQMGNDKSIKCEQNLGHDTMYWYKQDSKKFLKIMFSYNNKELIINETVPNRFSPKSPDKAHLNLHINSLELGDSAVYFCASSSKRSNNSPLHFGNGTRLTVT.

This chain links TRBV28 with TRBJ2-3; D perhaps matches TRBD2 (5 bases). In germline, CDR1 is MDHEN, CDR2 SYDVKM. The CDR3 covers 16 residues. The V end was cut by 5 bases, the J end by 10 bases, with 25 bases between. The CDR3 region has the DNA TGTGCCAGCAGTCCCACCGGGAAAGCCCAAGCAAGTGCGCAGTATTTT. This codes for CASSPTGKAQASAQYF.

To note about this clonotype: An end of the junction does not agree with germline; a read error may underlie this. The chain carries TRBV12-3 or TRBV12-4 and TRBJ2-1; TRBD1 is a possible D gene (5 bases). This CDR3 contains 17 residues. The CDR3, as DNA: TGTGCCAACAGTTTCCCCCAAGACAGAAGCTCCTACAATGAGCAGTCCTTC. Residues: CANSFPQDRSSYNEQSF.

Concerning this clonotype: A far larger clone differs by one base, so this is likely a read error. V usage is TRBV6-4 and J usage is TRBJ2-1; no reliable D call. This CDR3 is 11 amino acids long. Germline lookup yields CDR1 MRHNA and CDR2 SNTAGT. The CDR3 nucleotides are TGTGCCAGCAGTTCCAACAATGAGAAGTTCTTC. This encodes CASSSNNEKFF.

This clonotype has ten or more counts. V usage is TRBV24-1 and J usage is TRBJ2-1; TRBD2 might be the D (6 bases). Trimming left V 4 bases short and J 6 bases short, with 18 bases between. The germline V gene has CDR1 KGHDR and CDR2 SFDVKD. This CDR3 contains 16 residues. CDR3 protein: CATSDPRGVSRNEQFF. Here the CDR3 DNA reads TGTGCCACCAGTGACCCTCGCGGGGTCAGTCGCAATGAGCAGTTCTTC.

The chain couples TRBV11-2 to TRBJ2-1, with D possibly TRBD2 on 7 matching bases. The germline V and J ends were trimmed by 5 bases and 5 bases, with 22 bases remaining between them. The length of the CDR3 is 17 residues. CDR1 SGHAT and CDR2 FQNNGV come from the germline V gene. The CDR3 sequence is CASSNRGGCLADNEQFF. DNA of the CDR3: TGTGCCAGCAGCAATAGGGGGGGGTGCCTAGCGGACAATGAGCAGTTCTTC.

Of note for this clonotype: A single base is all that separates this from a far larger clone, so a read error is likely. The chain carries TRBV6-5 and TRBJ1-6, with 7 bases lining up with TRBD1. CDR1 and CDR2 from the germline V gene are MNHEY and SVGAGI. V shed 7 bases, J shed 9 bases, and the junction held 12 bases outside the gene matches. The CDR3 is 15 residues long. The chain's CDR3 is CASIETGSLFSPLHF. DNA for the CDR3: TGTGCCAGCATCGAGACAGGGTCGCTTTTTTCACCCCTCCACTTT.

This clonotype was detected ten times or more. The V gene is TRBV6-2 or TRBV6-3, the J gene TRBJ2-7; D is ambiguous. Between the trimmed V and J ends, which lost 5 bases and 7 bases, there was a span of 12 bases. The CDR3 runs to 12 residues. Germline assignment: CDR1 MNHEY and CDR2 SVGEGT. The CDR3 region has the DNA TGTGCCAGCAGTCACGGTATAGGGGAGCAGTACTTC. It yields the protein CASSHGIGEQYF.

This clonotype is medium-sized. The chain employs TRBV11-2 and TRBJ2-1; 8 positions agree with TRBD2. The CDR3 runs to 14 residues. J lost 2 bases, V lost 6 bases, and 3 bases had no gene match. CDR1 is SGHAT and CDR2 is FQNNGV in the germline V gene. The CDR3 region has the DNA TGTGCCAGCAGACTAGCGGCTGCCTACAATGAGCAGTTCTTC. This translates into CASRLAAAYNEQFF.

Many counts were recorded for this clonotype. The chain has TRBV5-5 and TRBJ1-2, with 9 positions matching TRBD1. V lost 4 bases to trimming and J lost 1 base; unmatched junction nucleotides: 5. This CDR3 is 15 amino acids long. The V gene's germline CDR1 is SGHKS and CDR2 YYEKEE (reference sequence). CDR3 in DNA: TGTGCCAGCAGCCTGGGACAGGGATTTAACTATGGCTACACCTTC. Its protein product is CASSLGQGFNYGYTF.

This clonotype was seen many times. The gene calls are TRBV19 and TRBJ2-7; D is perhaps TRBD1 (6 bases). V was shortened by 6 bases and J by 3 bases, with 18 bases between the two germline ends. Germline V gives CDR1 LNHDA, CDR2 SQIVND (reference sequence). The CDR3 is 15 residues long. The CDR3 is CASSLGAGDIYEQYF. CDR3 nucleotides: TGTGCCAGTAGCTTAGGGGCAGGGGATATCTACGAGCAGTACTTC.

In this sample, this clonotype turned up many times. This chain joins TRBV5-1 and TRBJ2-3, with D unclear. Between the trimmed V and J ends, which lost 4 bases and 4 bases, there was a span of 10 bases. The CDR3 totals 13 residues. The germline gives CDR1 SGHRS, CDR2 YFSETQ. This CDR3 is CASSDPPADTQYF. Here the CDR3 DNA reads TGCGCCAGCAGCGACCCGCCGGCAGATACGCAGTATTTT.

This clonotype was seen a handful of times. The chain recombines TRBV19 with TRBJ2-1; tentatively, D is TRBD1 (6 bases). The V end lost 4 bases, the J end lost 3 bases, and 10 bases lay between the germline ends. The CDR3 loop spans 14 amino acids. CDR1 is LNHDA, CDR2 SQIVND, per germline (reference sequence). The CDR3 sequence is CASSTDRHYNEQFF. The CDR3 DNA reads as TGTGCCAGTAGTACCGACAGGCACTACAATGAGCAGTTCTTC.

This clonotype was counted a few times. The chain joins TRBV5-4 to TRBJ2-7; 10 bases match TRBD1. The germline V gene has CDR1 SGHNT and CDR2 YYREEE (reference sequence). The CDR3 has 14 residues. Trimming at V came to 4 bases and at J to 4 bases, leaving 5 bases not matched to a gene. The chain's CDR3 is CASSAPGQGYEQYF. In nucleotides, the CDR3 is TGTGCCAGCAGCGCACCGGGACAGGGGTACGAGCAGTACTTC.

This clonotype was found many times. The rearrangement uses TRBV5-1 and TRBJ1-1; 8 nucleotides line up with TRBD1. This CDR3 has 16 amino acids. J was trimmed by 4 bases and V by 4 bases; bases with no gene match: 12. CDR1 SGHRS and CDR2 YFSETQ come from the germline V gene. The CDR3 region is CASSEDRVGLGTEAFF. The CDR3 DNA reads TGCGCCAGCAGCGAGGACAGGGTAGGCCTTGGCACTGAAGCTTTCTTT. The full variable domain, with the rest looked up from reference TRBV5-1 and TRBJ1-1, is KAGVTQTPRYLIKTRGQQVTLSCSPISGHRSVSWYQQTPGQGLQFLFEYFSETQRNKGNFPGRFSGRQFSNSRSEMNVSTLELGDSALYLCASSEDRVGLGTEAFFGQGTRLTVV.

A word on this clonotype: This may be a read error, as it is one base from a much larger clone. The rearrangement uses TRBV10-3 and TRBJ2-3; no reliable D call. This CDR3 comprises 14 residues. The germline V gene has CDR1 ENHRY and CDR2 SYGVKD. CDR3 DNA: TGTGCCATCAGTAAGTCGACGGGCGTTGTCAAGCAGTATTTT. Translating it yields CAISKSTGVVKQYF.

This clonotype has a handful of counts. The V gene is TRBV3-1, the J gene TRBJ2-1, with TRBD2 as a possible D gene (6 bases). The length of the CDR3 is 13 residues. Germline CDR1 reads LGHDT; CDR2 reads YNNKEL (reference sequence). Between the trimmed V and J ends, which lost 4 bases and 9 bases, there was a span of 13 bases. CDR3 DNA sequence: TGTGCCAGCAGCCCCAGACTAGTCGGTGAGCAGTTCTTC. This translates into CASSPRLVGEQFF.

This clonotype was detected ten times or more. The chain recombines TRBV9 with TRBJ2-1; 10 bases are shared with TRBD2. Germline V gives CDR1 SGDLS, CDR2 YYNGEE. Losses at the gene ends were 2 bases for V and 7 bases for J; bases not matched to a gene: 3. The CDR3 totals 14 residues. The CDR3 DNA reads as TGTGCCAGCAGCGTCACTAGCGGGGCAAATGAGCAGTTCTTC. Translated, it gives CASSVTSGANEQFF.

This clonotype occurred once. Given a far larger clone just one base away, this is likely a sequencing read error. The chain carries TRBV7-2 and TRBJ2-2; D is undetermined. There are 12 residues in the CDR3. The germline V gene has CDR1 SGHTA and CDR2 FQGNSA. The CDR3 loop is CASSPGTAELFF. CDR3 nucleotide sequence: TGTGCCAGCAGCCCAGGCACCGCGGAGCTGTTTTTT.

This clonotype appeared many times. The V gene is TRBV5-8, the J gene TRBJ2-1; D not resolved. The V and J ends lost 1 base and 0 bases respectively, with 11 bases between them. The CDR3 is 16 residues long. CDR1 is SGHTS and CDR2 is YDEGEE in the germline V gene. As DNA, the CDR3 is TGTGCCAGCAGCTTGTATTCTGGGAACTCCTACAATGAGCAGTTCTTC. As protein: CASSLYSGNSYNEQFF.

This clonotype was seen many times. The V and J genes are TRBV20-1 and TRBJ2-7, with 8 bases identical to TRBD2. V was pared by 1 base and J by 5 bases, with 10 bases of the junction left unmatched. Looked up from germline, CDR1 is DFQATT and CDR2 is SNEGSKA (reference sequence). The CDR3 is 15 residues long. The CDR3 DNA reads as TGCAGTGCTAGAGCACCGGGACTAGTGGTAAACGAGCAGTACTTC. This translates into CSARAPGLVVNEQYF.